These T cell receptor beta chains were read from a single sample in a study of shared clonotypes between healthy human individuals. Sequencing used immunoSEQ multiplex PCR; TCRdb keeps in-frame clones, though not all of them. The table records approximately 1,000,000 clones, approximately 75% of them present only once. What was sequenced was memory CD4+ T cells from PBMCs. The source is a man aged 18 to 35 in good health. Some clones in this sample may be carry-over from other donors' samples. Each CDR3 is given with its conserved first and last residue. A D gene is named only where the DNA matches it firmly. Only part of the rows carry a size: once, few, many, or a class if the clone is expanded.

j_gene: TRBJ1-2; abundance: few; d_gene: TRBD1; v_gene: TRBV29-1; CDR3nt: TGCAGCGGGGCCGGTTGGCAGGGGGCTGATTATGGCTACACCTTC; CDR3aa: CSGAGWQGADYGYTF
j_gene: TRBJ2-7; abundance: NA; d_gene: TRBD1; v_gene: TRBV5-4; CDR3nt: TGTGCCAGCAGCCACGGGACAGCTTCCTCCTACGAGCAGTACTTC; CDR3aa: CASSHGTASSYEQYF
j_gene: TRBJ2-2; abundance: few; d_gene: NA; v_gene: TRBV19; CDR3nt: TGTGCCAGTAGTATACTCCGTATCGGGGAGCTGTTTTTT; CDR3aa: CASSILRIGELFF
j_gene: TRBJ1-1; abundance: NA; d_gene: NA; v_gene: TRBV27; CDR3nt: TGTGCCAGCAGTTTTCGGCACAACCTAATGAACACTGAAGCTTTCTTT; CDR3aa: CASSFRHNLMNTEAFF
j_gene: TRBJ2-7; abundance: NA; d_gene: NA; v_gene: TRBV6-5; CDR3nt: TGTGCCAGCTCGTTGGAGGCCTACGAGCAGTACTTC; CDR3aa: CASSLEAYEQYF
j_gene: TRBJ1-6; abundance: NA; d_gene: NA; v_gene: TRBV28; CDR3nt: TGTGCCAGCAGTTTATCAGGTTCACCCCTCCACTTT; CDR3aa: CASSLSGSPLHF
j_gene: TRBJ1-2; abundance: NA; d_gene: NA; v_gene: TRBV7-9; CDR3nt: TGTGCCAGCAGCTTTTATGCTCGGGGCGCCTATGGCTACACCTTC; CDR3aa: CASSFYARGAYGYTF
j_gene: TRBJ1-1; abundance: NA; d_gene: TRBD1; v_gene: TRBV4-1; CDR3nt: TGCGCCAGCAGACGAACGAACCTCGACAGGGGGTACCCTGAAGCTTTCTTT; CDR3aa: CASRRTNLDRGYPEAFF
j_gene: TRBJ1-5; abundance: few; d_gene: TRBD1; v_gene: TRBV28; CDR3nt: TGTGCCAGCAGCCCCGGGACAGGGGGCTCCAGGCCCCAGCATTTT; CDR3aa: CASSPGTGGSRPQHF
j_gene: TRBJ2-7; abundance: NA; d_gene: TRBD1; v_gene: TRBV2; CDR3nt: TGTGCCAGCACTGGGACAGGGGGCGGCGAGCAGTACTTC; CDR3aa: CASTGTGGGEQYF
j_gene: TRBJ2-2; abundance: NA; d_gene: NA; v_gene: TRBV9; CDR3nt: TGTGCCAGCAGCCCACCGGTTACCGGGGAGCTGTTTTTT; CDR3aa: CASSPPVTGELFF
j_gene: TRBJ2-5; abundance: NA; d_gene: NA; v_gene: TRBV7-2; CDR3nt: TGTGCCAGCAGCTTAGGACAGCCCGGAGGGGGAGAGACCCAGTACTTC; CDR3aa: CASSLGQPGGGETQYF
j_gene: TRBJ2-3; abundance: NA; d_gene: TRBD1; v_gene: TRBV29-1; CDR3nt: TGCAGCGTCGCCGGGACAGGGAGCACAGATACGCAGTATTTT; CDR3aa: CSVAGTGSTDTQYF
j_gene: TRBJ1-1; abundance: NA; d_gene: NA; v_gene: TRBV7-2; CDR3nt: TGTGCCAGCAGCTTAGGCCCCGGGAACACTGAAGCTTTCTTT; CDR3aa: CASSLGPGNTEAFF
j_gene: TRBJ1-4; abundance: NA; d_gene: NA; v_gene: TRBV14; CDR3nt: TGTGCCAGCAGCCAAGTAGGGGAAGGTGAAAAACTGTTTTTT; CDR3aa: CASSQVGEGEKLFF
j_gene: TRBJ2-2; abundance: NA; d_gene: NA; v_gene: TRBV7-3; CDR3nt: TGTGCCAGCGGCGAGGGAAGTACCGGGGAGCTGTTTTTT; CDR3aa: CASGEGSTGELFF
j_gene: TRBJ2-5; abundance: NA; d_gene: NA; v_gene: TRBV29-1; CDR3nt: TGCAGCGTCCCCCGGGCAGGGCAGAGGGAGACCCAGTACTTC; CDR3aa: CSVPRAGQRETQYF
j_gene: TRBJ2-1; abundance: NA; d_gene: NA; v_gene: TRBV28; CDR3nt: TGTGCCAGCAGTGGGGTAGCTGGAGGGGCAAGCTCCTACAATGAGCAGTTCTTC; CDR3aa: CASSGVAGGASSYNEQFF
j_gene: TRBJ2-5; abundance: NA; d_gene: NA; v_gene: TRBV10-3; CDR3nt: TGTGCCATCAGTGATAGGTCGTCCGGAGGGGCGGTCCAAGAGACCCAGTACTTC; CDR3aa: CAISDRSSGGAVQETQYF
j_gene: TRBJ2-7; abundance: NA; d_gene: NA; v_gene: TRBV27; CDR3nt: TGTGCCAGCAGTTCACAGAACTCCTACGAGCAGTACTTC; CDR3aa: CASSSQNSYEQYF
j_gene: TRBJ2-7; abundance: NA; d_gene: NA; v_gene: TRBV5-1; CDR3nt: TGCGCCAGCAGCTTTCGCAGGGGCTCTCCCTACGAGCAGTACTTC; CDR3aa: CASSFRRGSPYEQYF
j_gene: TRBJ2-7; abundance: NA; d_gene: NA; v_gene: TRBV5-5; CDR3nt: TGTGCCAGCAGCCAGGCACCCGGGGCCCCCTACGAGCAGTACTTC; CDR3aa: CASSQAPGAPYEQYF
j_gene: TRBJ1-4; abundance: NA; d_gene: NA; v_gene: TRBV6-5; CDR3nt: TGTGCCAGCAGTTACGGGCGGGGGGATACGAATGAAAAACTGTTTTTT; CDR3aa: CASSYGRGDTNEKLFF
j_gene: TRBJ1-5; abundance: NA; d_gene: NA; v_gene: TRBV19; CDR3nt: TGTGCCAGTAGTATTGAGGCGGGGGAGAAGCCCCAGCATTTT; CDR3aa: CASSIEAGEKPQHF
j_gene: TRBJ1-5; abundance: NA; d_gene: TRBD1; v_gene: TRBV7-8; CDR3nt: TGTGCCAGCAGCACCGGGACAGGGTCAAATCAGCCCCAGCATTTT; CDR3aa: CASSTGTGSNQPQHF
j_gene: TRBJ1-1; abundance: once; d_gene: NA; v_gene: TRBV5-1; CDR3nt: TGCGCCAGCAGCTTGGCCGTAGGCGGGGGTGCTGAAGCTTTCTTT; CDR3aa: CASSLAVGGGAEAFF
j_gene: TRBJ2-7; abundance: NA; d_gene: NA; v_gene: TRBV5-1; CDR3nt: TGCGCCAGCAGGCGCCCGGGGGCTGTAAGCTCCTACGAGCAGTACTTC; CDR3aa: CASRRPGAVSSYEQYF
j_gene: TRBJ2-7; abundance: NA; d_gene: NA; v_gene: TRBV5-6; CDR3nt: TGTGCCAGCAGTCCCTACAGGGCCGAATCGACCTACGAGCAATACTTC; CDR3aa: CASSPYRAESTYEQYF
j_gene: TRBJ2-7; abundance: NA; d_gene: TRBD1; v_gene: TRBV5-1; CDR3nt: TGCGCCAGCAGCCTGGGCTGGACAGGGGCCTACGAGCAGTACTTC; CDR3aa: CASSLGWTGAYEQYF
j_gene: TRBJ1-5; abundance: NA; d_gene: NA; v_gene: TRBV19; CDR3nt: TGTGCCACGAGAGGAGTGACAGAGATTAATCAGCCCCAGCATTTT; CDR3aa: CATRGVTEINQPQHF
j_gene: TRBJ2-7; abundance: few; d_gene: TRBD1; v_gene: TRBV7-2; CDR3nt: TGTGCCAGCAGCTCGACAGGGTGGTCCGAGCAGTACTTC; CDR3aa: CASSSTGWSEQYF
j_gene: TRBJ2-1; abundance: NA; d_gene: TRBD1; v_gene: TRBV11-2; CDR3nt: TGTGCCAGCAGCCCCCCGGGACAGGGGCAGTTCTTC; CDR3aa: CASSPPGQGQFF
j_gene: TRBJ1-3; abundance: NA; d_gene: NA; v_gene: TRBV7-6; CDR3nt: TGTGCCAGCAGCTTAGGCGGGTGGGGAAACACCATATATTTT; CDR3aa: CASSLGGWGNTIYF
j_gene: TRBJ2-3; abundance: NA; d_gene: NA; v_gene: TRBV10-3; CDR3nt: TGTGCCATCGGACGGGAAAGCACAGATACGCAGTATTTT; CDR3aa: CAIGRESTDTQYF
j_gene: TRBJ1-2; abundance: NA; d_gene: NA; v_gene: TRBV19; CDR3nt: TGTGCCAGTAGCGCACGGGGAGCTAACTATGGCTACACCTTC; CDR3aa: CASSARGANYGYTF
j_gene: TRBJ1-3; abundance: NA; d_gene: TRBD1; v_gene: TRBV28; CDR3nt: TGTGCCAGCAGTTGGACAGGCCCCTCTGGAAACACCATATATTTT; CDR3aa: CASSWTGPSGNTIYF
j_gene: TRBJ1-1; abundance: NA; d_gene: TRBD1; v_gene: TRBV4-1; CDR3nt: TGCGCCAGCAGCCAAGATGACGGGACAGGGGTCTTGAACACTGAAGCTTTCTTT; CDR3aa: CASSQDDGTGVLNTEAFF
j_gene: TRBJ1-2; abundance: NA; d_gene: NA; v_gene: TRBV18; CDR3nt: TGTGCCAGCTCACCTTATGAGGGGGGAAGCTATGGCTACACCTTC; CDR3aa: CASSPYEGGSYGYTF
j_gene: TRBJ2-2; abundance: NA; d_gene: TRBD1; v_gene: TRBV27; CDR3nt: TGTGCCAGCAGGGACAGGGGGCGTACCGGGGAGCTGTTTTTT; CDR3aa: CASRDRGRTGELFF
j_gene: TRBJ2-5; abundance: NA; d_gene: NA; v_gene: TRBV11-1; CDR3nt: TGTGCCAGCAGCACAGATGTGGGGGACCAAGAGACCCAGTACTTC; CDR3aa: CASSTDVGDQETQYF
j_gene: TRBJ2-1; abundance: NA; d_gene: TRBD2; v_gene: TRBV11-2; CDR3nt: TGTGCCAGCAGCCCCCCGGGACTAGCAAGCTACAATGAGCAGTTCTTC; CDR3aa: CASSPPGLASYNEQFF
j_gene: TRBJ1-1; abundance: NA; d_gene: NA; v_gene: TRBV28; CDR3nt: TGTGCCAGCAGTATTACAGGGCGCCTTGAAGCTTTCTTT; CDR3aa: CASSITGRLEAFF
j_gene: TRBJ1-5; abundance: NA; d_gene: TRBD1; v_gene: TRBV7-8; CDR3nt: TGTGCCAGCAGCTCAAACAGGGGTTGGAGCAATCAGCCCCAGCATTTT; CDR3aa: CASSSNRGWSNQPQHF
j_gene: TRBJ1-1; abundance: NA; d_gene: NA; v_gene: TRBV7-3; CDR3nt: TGTGCCAGCAGCTATGGGGGGATGACCACTGAAGCTTTCTTT; CDR3aa: CASSYGGMTTEAFF
j_gene: TRBJ1-2; abundance: NA; d_gene: NA; v_gene: TRBV9; CDR3nt: TGTGCCAGCAGCGAGGCCTGGGATGGCTACACCTTC; CDR3aa: CASSEAWDGYTF
j_gene: TRBJ2-5; abundance: once; d_gene: NA; v_gene: TRBV2; CDR3nt: TGTGCCAGCAGCGCGGCCATCCCGTCCCAGTACTTC; CDR3aa: CASSAAIPSQYF
j_gene: TRBJ2-7; abundance: NA; d_gene: TRBD2; v_gene: TRBV15; CDR3nt: TGTGCCACCAGCAGAGAGGAGCGGGAGATCTGGGAGCAGTACTTC; CDR3aa: CATSREEREIWEQYF